The 7 T cell receptor beta chains listed next were all sequenced from one sample in a study of beta chain features in type 1 diabetes (dated 2018 in TCRdb). Library preparation employed the immunoSEQ multiplex PCR assay. The entire isolated RNA was reverse transcribed using the High Capacity cDNA Reverse Transcription Kit, and thus expressed TCRB transcripts were sequenced. Entries here come from immuneACCESS through TCRdb and include only in-frame sequences with V and J called. Some clones fail to appear in such tables; in the studies checked, an unresolved V gene covers under half of the shortfall, and the cause of the remainder is unknown. Within this sample are around 340,000 clones, with 8% of them counted one time only. The ten biggest clones cover 0.44% of the sample. Sequenced input: central memory CD4+ T cells from blood. These receptors were obtained from a woman aged 18-30 years in good health.

The chain joins TRBV28 to TRBJ2-1; the D is unclear. From germline, CDR1 is MDHEN and CDR2 SYDVKM. Trimming removed 8 bases from V and 2 bases from J, with 13 bases in between. CDR3 length equals 14 residues. The CDR3 DNA follows: TGTGCCAGCGACTCGCCTGGGGCCTACAATGAGCAGTTCTTC. Protein product: CASDSPGAYNEQFF. Variable domain in full (rest from reference TRBV28 and TRBJ2-1): DVKVTQSSRYLVKRTGEKVFLECVQDMDHENMFWYRQDPGLGLRLIYFSYDVKMKEKGDIPEGYSVSREKKERFSLILESASTNQTSMYLCASDSPGAYNEQFFGPGTRLTVL.

The V gene is TRBV7-2, the J gene TRBJ2-1; D is possibly TRBD2 (6 bases). V dropped 5 bases and J dropped 8 bases, with 22 bases sitting between them. Germline V gives CDR1 SGHTA, CDR2 FQGNSA. This CDR3 contains 16 residues. This CDR3 is CASSPQTQTRTHEQFF. CDR3 coding DNA: TGTGCCAGCAGCCCCCAGACCCAGACTAGAACGCATGAGCAGTTCTTC.

This clone was found a few times. The genes are TRBV5-1 and TRBJ2-7, with 10 bases fitting TRBD2. The trim removed 0 bases at V and 6 bases at J, leaving 3 bases unmatched. The germline CDR1 and CDR2 sequences are SGHRS and YFSETQ. The CDR3 loop spans 14 amino acids. This CDR3 reads CASSLVSGRAEQYF. The CDR3 DNA is TGCGCCAGCAGCTTGGTCAGCGGGAGGGCCGAGCAGTACTTC.

Points on this clone: Other nucleotide sequences from this sample produce the same CDR3. The chain joins TRBV28 to TRBJ1-1; TRBD1 matches 7 bases. The CDR3 is made up of 14 amino acids. V shed 6 bases, J shed 1 base, and the junction held 5 bases outside the gene matches. The germline V gene has CDR1 MDHEN and CDR2 SYDVKM. CDR3 DNA: TGTGCCAGCAGACCAGGGGGTCGGAACACTGAAGCTTTCTTT. Amino acids: CASRPGGRNTEAFF. The variable domain in full, with the rest retrieved from reference TRBV28 and TRBJ1-1, is DVKVTQSSRYLVKRTGEKVFLECVQDMDHENMFWYRQDPGLGLRLIYFSYDVKMKEKGDIPEGYSVSREKKERFSLILESASTNQTSMYLCASRPGGRNTEAFFGQGTRLTVV.

A few counts support this clone. The V gene is TRBV4-3, the J gene TRBJ2-1; TRBD1 matches at 8 bases. The CDR3 spans 15 residues. In germline, CDR1 is LGHNA, CDR2 YSLEER. V shed 0 bases, J shed 9 bases, and the junction held 7 bases outside the gene matches. The CDR3 DNA sequence: TGCGCCAGCAGCCAAGAAACAGGGGGGTTTAGTGAGCAGTTCTTC. Encoded protein: CASSQETGGFSEQFF.

The chain combines TRBV5-1 with TRBJ2-1; 9 nucleotides agree with TRBD2. Germline V gene data show CDR1 as SGHRS and CDR2 as YFSETQ. The V segment lost 0 bases and the J segment 9 bases; nucleotides outside the gene matches: 10. The CDR3 is 16 residues long. This chain's CDR3 is CASSLAVSSGIGEQFF. CDR3 DNA: TGCGCCAGCAGCTTGGCCGTGTCTAGCGGGATTGGTGAGCAGTTCTTC.

This rearrangement joins TRBV10-3 to TRBJ2-7; D remains ambiguous. Trimming removed 3 bases at V and 4 bases at J, with 16 bases between. There are 15 residues in the CDR3. CDR1 and CDR2 from the germline V gene are ENHRY and SYGVKD. CDR3 in amino acids: CAISDMDGLAYEQYF. DNA of the CDR3: TGTGCCATCAGTGATATGGACGGGTTAGCATACGAGCAGTACTTC.